This is a list of T cell receptor beta chains from one sample in a study of shared clonotypes between healthy human individuals. Sequencing was performed with immunoSEQ multiplex PCR; in TCRdb, only in-frame clones are kept and a portion is missing. Counted here are 2 million to 2.5 million clones, about 95% occurring once; the ten biggest clones make up roughly 0.13%. The sequencing sample was made of naive CD4+ T cells sorted from blood. These receptors were collected from a man in his late teens or twenties in good health. Each CDR3 is given with its conserved first and last residue. A D gene is named only where the DNA matches it firmly. Some rows have no size entry. The others give once, few or many, or a class for an expanded clone.

clone_size: NA
d_call: NA
v_call: TRBV6-6
j_call: TRBJ2-7
cdr3_nt: TGTGCCAGCAGAACAGGCGTAGGGGAGCAGTACTTC
cdr3_aa: CASRTGVGEQYF

clone_size: NA
d_call: NA
v_call: TRBV5-5
j_call: TRBJ1-2
cdr3_nt: TGTGCCAGCAGCACCGGGACCACCCCGTTTGGCTACACCTTC
cdr3_aa: CASSTGTTPFGYTF

clone_size: NA
d_call: NA
v_call: TRBV5-1
j_call: TRBJ2-7
cdr3_nt: TGCGCCAGCAGCTTGGAAGGGAGCTCCTACGAGCAGTACTTC
cdr3_aa: CASSLEGSSYEQYF

clone_size: NA
d_call: TRBD1
v_call: TRBV30
j_call: TRBJ1-5
cdr3_nt: TGTGCCTGGAGTACGACAGGGGTTGGGAGCAATCAGCCCCAGCATTTT
cdr3_aa: CAWSTTGVGSNQPQHF

clone_size: NA
d_call: NA
v_call: TRBV10-1
j_call: TRBJ2-3
cdr3_nt: TGCGCCAGCAGTGACTTGGGGGATACGCAGTATTTT
cdr3_aa: CASSDLGDTQYF

clone_size: NA
d_call: NA
v_call: TRBV27
j_call: TRBJ1-2
cdr3_nt: TGTGCCAGCAGTTTATCGGAGGGTAACTATGGCTACACCTTC
cdr3_aa: CASSLSEGNYGYTF

clone_size: once
d_call: NA
v_call: TRBV11-2
j_call: TRBJ1-2
cdr3_nt: TGTGCCAGCATCCCGACATCAGGGACCTATGGCTACACCTTC
cdr3_aa: CASIPTSGTYGYTF

clone_size: NA
d_call: NA
v_call: TRBV6-1
j_call: TRBJ2-7
cdr3_nt: TGTGCCAGCTTGGGGGTGAAAAGCTCCTACGAGCAGTACTTC
cdr3_aa: CASLGVKSSYEQYF

clone_size: once
d_call: NA
v_call: TRBV19
j_call: TRBJ1-2
cdr3_nt: TGTGCCAGTAGTATAGTACAGGGAACCTATGGCTACACCTTC
cdr3_aa: CASSIVQGTYGYTF

clone_size: NA
d_call: TRBD2
v_call: TRBV6-5
j_call: TRBJ2-5
cdr3_nt: TGTGCCAGCAGTTACACACGGACTAGCGGGAGGGGGACAGTGTACTTC
cdr3_aa: CASSYTRTSGRGTVYF

clone_size: NA
d_call: NA
v_call: TRBV7-9
j_call: TRBJ1-1
cdr3_nt: TGTGCCAGCAGCTTAGCCCCCGTAATGAACACTGAAGCTTTCTTT
cdr3_aa: CASSLAPVMNTEAFF

clone_size: NA
d_call: NA
v_call: TRBV7-6
j_call: TRBJ2-7
cdr3_nt: TGTGCCAGCAGCGCCGACTACGAGCAGTACTTC
cdr3_aa: CASSADYEQYF

clone_size: NA
d_call: NA
v_call: TRBV30
j_call: TRBJ2-1
cdr3_nt: TGTGCCTGGAGTGTACCCCCATCTAGAGACAATGAGCAGTTCTTC
cdr3_aa: CAWSVPPSRDNEQFF

clone_size: NA
d_call: NA
v_call: TRBV7-9
j_call: TRBJ1-3
cdr3_nt: TGTGCCAGCAGTATTAGACCCCCCACCTCTGGAAACACCATATATTTT
cdr3_aa: CASSIRPPTSGNTIYF

clone_size: once
d_call: NA
v_call: TRBV19
j_call: TRBJ2-7
cdr3_nt: TGTGCCAGTAGTCCCCCCGGGCGTAACCAGTACTTC
cdr3_aa: CASSPPGRNQYF

clone_size: NA
d_call: NA
v_call: TRBV29-1
j_call: TRBJ2-3
cdr3_nt: TGCAGCGTTGAACCCTCCCTAGTCAGAACAGATACGCAGTATTTT
cdr3_aa: CSVEPSLVRTDTQYF

clone_size: NA
d_call: TRBD1
v_call: TRBV6-5
j_call: TRBJ2-2
cdr3_nt: TGTGCCAGCAGTTACTCGGACAGGGGCACCGGGGAGCTGTTTTTT
cdr3_aa: CASSYSDRGTGELFF

clone_size: NA
d_call: NA
v_call: TRBV5-1
j_call: TRBJ1-1
cdr3_nt: TGCGCCAGCAGCTTGCAGGGTCCCCTTAGGGATACTGAAGCTTTCTTT
cdr3_aa: CASSLQGPLRDTEAFF

clone_size: NA
d_call: NA
v_call: TRBV18
j_call: TRBJ2-7
cdr3_nt: TGTGCCAGCTCGCGTACCGGGACAACCACCTACGAGCAGTACTTC
cdr3_aa: CASSRTGTTTYEQYF

clone_size: NA
d_call: NA
v_call: TRBV6-5
j_call: TRBJ2-4
cdr3_nt: TGTGCCAGCAGTTACTCGTACGGAGAGGGCATTCAGTACTTC
cdr3_aa: CASSYSYGEGIQYF

clone_size: NA
d_call: NA
v_call: TRBV7-2
j_call: TRBJ2-7
cdr3_nt: TGTGCCAGCAGCTTACCCCTCCTATATCAGGGTTACGAGCAGTACTTC
cdr3_aa: CASSLPLLYQGYEQYF

clone_size: NA
d_call: NA
v_call: TRBV7-7
j_call: TRBJ2-3
cdr3_nt: TGTGCTAGCAGCCGACTAGGGGCAAGCACAGATACGCAGTATTTT
cdr3_aa: CASSRLGASTDTQYF

clone_size: NA
d_call: TRBD2
v_call: TRBV27
j_call: TRBJ2-5
cdr3_nt: TGTGCCAGCACCTACTCGGGGGGGCAAGAGACCCAGTACTTC
cdr3_aa: CASTYSGGQETQYF

clone_size: NA
d_call: NA
v_call: TRBV6-5
j_call: TRBJ1-2
cdr3_nt: TGTGCCAGCAGTCCCGAAGGTCTAGGGATTAGAGGCTACACCTTC
cdr3_aa: CASSPEGLGIRGYTF

clone_size: NA
d_call: NA
v_call: TRBV7-2
j_call: TRBJ2-3
cdr3_nt: TGTGCCAGCAGCTTCGGGTCTTTTAGCACAGATACGCAGTATTTT
cdr3_aa: CASSFGSFSTDTQYF

clone_size: NA
d_call: NA
v_call: TRBV5-1
j_call: TRBJ2-5
cdr3_nt: TGCGCCAGCAGCTTTGACCAAGAGACCCAGTACTTC
cdr3_aa: CASSFDQETQYF

clone_size: NA
d_call: TRBD2
v_call: TRBV13
j_call: TRBJ2-2
cdr3_nt: TGTGCCAGCAGCTCTTTTGCGGGGGGGCTCCCCGGGGAGCTGTTTTTT
cdr3_aa: CASSSFAGGLPGELFF